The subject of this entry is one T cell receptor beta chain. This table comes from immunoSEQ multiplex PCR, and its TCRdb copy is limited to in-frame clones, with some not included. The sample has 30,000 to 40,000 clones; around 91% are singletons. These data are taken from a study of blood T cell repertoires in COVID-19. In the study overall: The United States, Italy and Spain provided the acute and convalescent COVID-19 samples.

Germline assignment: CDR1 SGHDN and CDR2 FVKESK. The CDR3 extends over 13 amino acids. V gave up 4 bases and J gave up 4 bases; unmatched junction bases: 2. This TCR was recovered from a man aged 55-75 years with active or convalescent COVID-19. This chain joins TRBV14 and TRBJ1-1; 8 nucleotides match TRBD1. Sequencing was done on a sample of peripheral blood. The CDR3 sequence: CASSRGTGTEAFF. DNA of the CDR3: TGTGCCAGCAGCCGCGGGACAGGCACTGAAGCTTTCTTT.